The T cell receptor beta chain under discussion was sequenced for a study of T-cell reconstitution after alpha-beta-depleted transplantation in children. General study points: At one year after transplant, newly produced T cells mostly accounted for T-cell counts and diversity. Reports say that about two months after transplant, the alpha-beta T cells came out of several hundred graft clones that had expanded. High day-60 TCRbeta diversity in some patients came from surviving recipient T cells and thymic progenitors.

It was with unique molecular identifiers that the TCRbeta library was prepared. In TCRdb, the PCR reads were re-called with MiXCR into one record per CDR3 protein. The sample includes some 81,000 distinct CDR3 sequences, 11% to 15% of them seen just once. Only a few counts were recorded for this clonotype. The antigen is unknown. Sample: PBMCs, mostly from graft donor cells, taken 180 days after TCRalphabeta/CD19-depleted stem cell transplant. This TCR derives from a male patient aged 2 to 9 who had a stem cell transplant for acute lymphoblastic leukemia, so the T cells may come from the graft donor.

The CDR3 coding sequence is TGCGCCAGCAGCTTGGTTTTGAATTCACCCCTCCACTTT. The encoded protein is CASSLVLNSPLHF. This chain links TRBV5-1 with TRBJ1-6; D gene ambiguous. V lost 0 bases and J 7 bases, leaving 5 bases between the germline ends. Germline lookup yields CDR1 SGHRS and CDR2 YFSETQ. The CDR3 runs 13 residues. The variable domain in full, with the rest retrieved from reference TRBV5-1 and TRBJ1-6, is KAGVTQTPRYLIKTRGQQVTLSCSPISGHRSVSWYQQTPGQGLQFLFEYFSETQRNKGNFPGRFSGRQFSNSRSEMNVSTLELGDSALYLCASSLVLNSPLHFGNGTRLTVT.